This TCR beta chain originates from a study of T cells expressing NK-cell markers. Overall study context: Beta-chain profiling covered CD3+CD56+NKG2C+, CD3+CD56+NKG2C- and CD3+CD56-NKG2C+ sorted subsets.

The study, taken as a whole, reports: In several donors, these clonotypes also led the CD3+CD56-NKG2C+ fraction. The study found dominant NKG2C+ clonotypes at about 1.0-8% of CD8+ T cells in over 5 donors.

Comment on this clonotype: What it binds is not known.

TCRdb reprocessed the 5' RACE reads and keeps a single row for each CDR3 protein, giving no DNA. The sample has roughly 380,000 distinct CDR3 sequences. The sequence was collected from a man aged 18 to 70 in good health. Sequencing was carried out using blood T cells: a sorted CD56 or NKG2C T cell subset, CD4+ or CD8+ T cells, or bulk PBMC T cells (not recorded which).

This CDR3 reads CSARGLGDSDTQYF. The chain uses TRBV20-1 and TRBJ2-3; TCRdb's assignment of TRBD2 cannot be checked, as there is no DNA. Germline V gene data show CDR1 as DFQATT and CDR2 as SNEGSKA (reference sequence). The CDR3 consists of 14 residues.